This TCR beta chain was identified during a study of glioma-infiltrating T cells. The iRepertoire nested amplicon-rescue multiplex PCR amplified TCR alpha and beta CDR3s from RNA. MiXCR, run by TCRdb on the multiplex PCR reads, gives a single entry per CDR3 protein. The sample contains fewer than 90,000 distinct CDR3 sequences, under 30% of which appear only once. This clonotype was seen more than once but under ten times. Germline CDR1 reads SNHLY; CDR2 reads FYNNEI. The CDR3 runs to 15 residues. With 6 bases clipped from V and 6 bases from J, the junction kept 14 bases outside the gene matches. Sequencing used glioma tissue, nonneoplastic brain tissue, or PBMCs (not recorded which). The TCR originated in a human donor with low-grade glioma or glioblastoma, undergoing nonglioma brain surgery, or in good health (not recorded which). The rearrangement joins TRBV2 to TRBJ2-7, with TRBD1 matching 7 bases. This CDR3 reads CASRSTGTAPLEQYF. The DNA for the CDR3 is TGTGCCAGCAGGTCAACCGGGACAGCGCCTCTCGAGCAGTACTTC. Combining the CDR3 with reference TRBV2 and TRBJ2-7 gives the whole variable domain EPEVTQTPSHQVTQMGQEVILRCVPISNHLYFYWYRQILGQKVEFLVSFYNNEISEKSEIFDDQFSVERPDGSNFTLKIRSTKLEDSAMYFCASRSTGTAPLEQYFGPGTRLTVT.